These T cell receptor beta chains were read from a single sample in a study of T cell responses to AZD1222 COVID-19 vaccine. Measured with immunoSEQ multiplex PCR; TCRdb has only the in-frame clones, and not every one. The table records roughly 150,000 clones, more than 90% of them present only once. The specimen was peripheral blood, collected 28 days after the second AZD1222 dose. All receptors derive from an adult who received the AZD1222 COVID-19 vaccine. The CDR3 runs from the conserved cysteine through the conserved F or W. D genes are given only for firm matches. Rows give clone size only sometimes, using once, few, many, or a class for an expanded clone.

D gene: TRBD1
V gene: TRBV2
J gene: TRBJ1-5
clone size: -
CDR3 DNA: TGTGCCAGCGGGACAGGGGAACTCGATAGCAATCAGCCCCAGCATTTT
CDR3 protein: CASGTGELDSNQPQHF

D gene: -
V gene: TRBV30
J gene: TRBJ1-1
clone size: few
CDR3 DNA: TGTGCCTCCGCACCCGGCAGAAACCTTGAAGCTTTCTTT
CDR3 protein: CASAPGRNLEAFF

D gene: TRBD1
V gene: TRBV14
J gene: TRBJ2-3
clone size: once
CDR3 DNA: TGTGCCATCAGACAGGGGGGTTTGAGCACAGATACGCAGTATTTT
CDR3 protein: CAIRQGGLSTDTQYF

D gene: -
V gene: TRBV29-1
J gene: TRBJ2-5
clone size: -
CDR3 DNA: TGCAGTTCAGGCGGGGAAGAGACCCAGTACTTC
CDR3 protein: CSSGGEETQYF

D gene: TRBD1
V gene: TRBV5-1
J gene: TRBJ1-5
clone size: -
CDR3 DNA: TGCGCCAGCAGCTTGGGGGACAGGGGTGGCAATCAGCCCCAGCATTTT
CDR3 protein: CASSLGDRGGNQPQHF

D gene: -
V gene: TRBV11-2
J gene: TRBJ2-3
clone size: -
CDR3 DNA: TGTGCCAGCAGCTTAGTATTGGATACGCAGTATTTT
CDR3 protein: CASSLVLDTQYF

D gene: -
V gene: TRBV2
J gene: TRBJ1-3
clone size: -
CDR3 DNA: TGTGCCTGGCGTTCCGCCTCTGGAAACACCATATATTTT
CDR3 protein: CAWRSASGNTIYF

D gene: -
V gene: TRBV18
J gene: TRBJ1-1
clone size: -
CDR3 DNA: TGTGCCAGCAGTACCTTCACGGACACTGAAGCTTTCTTT
CDR3 protein: CASSTFTDTEAFF

D gene: -
V gene: TRBV3-1/TRBV3-2
J gene: TRBJ1-1
clone size: -
CDR3 DNA: TGTGCCAGCAGCCAAGATTTGAGCGGGTACACTGAAGCTTTCTTT
CDR3 protein: CASSQDLSGYTEAFF

D gene: -
V gene: TRBV11-2
J gene: TRBJ1-1
clone size: -
CDR3 DNA: TGTGCCAGCAGCTTAGTGTCCAGGTGGAACACTGAAGCTTTCTTT
CDR3 protein: CASSLVSRWNTEAFF

D gene: -
V gene: TRBV28
J gene: TRBJ2-2
clone size: -
CDR3 DNA: TGTGCCAGCAACCTCGGGACCCCCGGGGAGCTGTTTTTT
CDR3 protein: CASNLGTPGELFF

D gene: TRBD1
V gene: TRBV7-9
J gene: TRBJ1-4
clone size: -
CDR3 DNA: TGTGCCAGCAGCTTAGCTACCGGGACAGGGGGTGAAAAACTGTTTTTT
CDR3 protein: CASSLATGTGGEKLFF

D gene: -
V gene: TRBV30
J gene: TRBJ2-2
clone size: -
CDR3 DNA: TGTGCCTGGAGCGGGTGGATGTCCACCGGGGAGCTGTTTTTT
CDR3 protein: CAWSGWMSTGELFF

D gene: -
V gene: TRBV11-1
J gene: TRBJ1-6
clone size: -
CDR3 DNA: TGTGCCAGCAGCTCCCTTGGAGGGGGTTCACCCCTCCACTTT
CDR3 protein: CASSSLGGGSPLHF

D gene: TRBD1
V gene: TRBV10-1
J gene: TRBJ1-4
clone size: once
CDR3 DNA: TGCGCCAGCACTATAACTAACAGGGGAACTAATGAAAAACTGTTTTTT
CDR3 protein: CASTITNRGTNEKLFF

D gene: -
V gene: TRBV6-5
J gene: TRBJ2-1
clone size: -
CDR3 DNA: TGTGCCAGCAGTTACGAAGGGGTTGGGTACAATGAGCAGTTCTTC
CDR3 protein: CASSYEGVGYNEQFF

D gene: -
V gene: TRBV28
J gene: TRBJ1-6
clone size: -
CDR3 DNA: TGTGCCAGCAACCGGGCCTTACATGGTTCACCCCTCCACTTT
CDR3 protein: CASNRALHGSPLHF

D gene: -
V gene: TRBV3-1/TRBV3-2
J gene: TRBJ2-7
clone size: -
CDR3 DNA: TGTGCCAGCAGCCAAGATGTCAGTACCTACGAGCAGTACTTC
CDR3 protein: CASSQDVSTYEQYF

D gene: -
V gene: TRBV5-1
J gene: TRBJ1-1
clone size: -
CDR3 DNA: TGCGCCAGCAGTCCCGGCTGGGGTATGAACACTGAAGCTTTCTTT
CDR3 protein: CASSPGWGMNTEAFF

D gene: -
V gene: TRBV4-2
J gene: TRBJ2-3
clone size: once
CDR3 DNA: TGTGCCAGCAGCCAAGATCTGAAAACAGATACGCAGTATTTT
CDR3 protein: CASSQDLKTDTQYF

D gene: -
V gene: TRBV19
J gene: TRBJ1-5
clone size: few
CDR3 DNA: TGTGCCAGTAGCCCCGGTGGTGTCGGCAATCAGCCCCAGCATTTT
CDR3 protein: CASSPGGVGNQPQHF

D gene: -
V gene: TRBV19
J gene: TRBJ1-2
clone size: -
CDR3 DNA: TGTGCCAGTAGTATGAACAGGGATGACTATGGCTACACCTTC
CDR3 protein: CASSMNRDDYGYTF

D gene: TRBD1
V gene: TRBV7-9
J gene: TRBJ1-2
clone size: -
CDR3 DNA: TGTGCCAGCAGCTTAGGTTATTCGGACAGGGGTAGTGGCTACACCTTC
CDR3 protein: CASSLGYSDRGSGYTF

D gene: -
V gene: TRBV30
J gene: TRBJ1-1
clone size: many
CDR3 DNA: TGTGCCTGGCGTAGGCAGGGAGATATTGGAGCTTTCTTT
CDR3 protein: CAWRRQGDIGAFF

D gene: -
V gene: TRBV28
J gene: TRBJ2-1
clone size: -
CDR3 DNA: TGTGCCAGCAGTTTTGTTCAGCCCTACAATGAGCAGTTCTTC
CDR3 protein: CASSFVQPYNEQFF

D gene: -
V gene: TRBV2
J gene: TRBJ2-1
clone size: -
CDR3 DNA: TGTGCCAGGAGTGTGATCGGCGGCACACGCTACAATGAGCAGTTCTTC
CDR3 protein: CARSVIGGTRYNEQFF

D gene: TRBD1
V gene: TRBV2
J gene: TRBJ2-3
clone size: -
CDR3 DNA: TGTGCCAGCAAGGGACAGGCCACTAGCACAGATACGCAGTATTTT
CDR3 protein: CASKGQATSTDTQYF

D gene: -
V gene: TRBV7-9
J gene: TRBJ2-4
clone size: -
CDR3 DNA: TGTGCCAGCAGCGCACCCCGACGGGAAGCCAAAAACATTCAGTACTTC
CDR3 protein: CASSAPRREAKNIQYF

D gene: -
V gene: TRBV15
J gene: TRBJ1-6
clone size: -
CDR3 DNA: TGTGCCACCAGCAGGGACAAGGTCAATTCACCCCTCCACTTT
CDR3 protein: CATSRDKVNSPLHF

D gene: -
V gene: TRBV2
J gene: TRBJ1-6
clone size: -
CDR3 DNA: TGTGCCAGCAGTGAACGGAGAAATTCACCCCTCCACTTT
CDR3 protein: CASSERRNSPLHF

D gene: TRBD2
V gene: TRBV2
J gene: TRBJ2-3
clone size: -
CDR3 DNA: TGTGCCAGCAATTCAGCGGGGGCCGGGGATACGCAGTATTTT
CDR3 protein: CASNSAGAGDTQYF

D gene: -
V gene: TRBV28
J gene: TRBJ1-3
clone size: -
CDR3 DNA: TGTGCCAGCAGTTTAGGGGGCTTCAGCTCTGGAAACACCATATATTTT
CDR3 protein: CASSLGGFSSGNTIYF

D gene: -
V gene: TRBV7-9
J gene: TRBJ1-1
clone size: -
CDR3 DNA: TGTGCCAGCAGCTTAGAATTCGGCCTCCAGAACACTGAAGCTTTCTTT
CDR3 protein: CASSLEFGLQNTEAFF

D gene: TRBD1
V gene: TRBV30
J gene: TRBJ1-2
clone size: -
CDR3 DNA: TGTGCCTGGAGCGGTTGGCAGGGGGGAGGCTACACCTTC
CDR3 protein: CAWSGWQGGGYTF

D gene: TRBD1
V gene: TRBV7-9
J gene: TRBJ2-1
clone size: -
CDR3 DNA: TGTGCCAGCAGCCCCCGGGACAGAACCTACAATGAGCAGTTCTTC
CDR3 protein: CASSPRDRTYNEQFF